This T cell receptor (beta chain) was found in a study of molecular identifiers for immune sequencing clone quantification. Study-wide results and limits: For highly expanded clones, sizes could be underestimated when identical TCR molecules share a barcode. Detectable among about a million naive cells, according to reports, was Jurkat TCR RNA spiked in from one cell.

This clonotype has ten or more counts. Its antigen is currently unknown. Looked up from germline, CDR1 is SGHVS and CDR2 is FQNEAQ. V lost 3 bases to trimming and J lost 10 bases, with 16 bases between them. This CDR3 region has 14 residues. With listed TCR primers and previously described methods, bulk TCR libraries were prepared. In TCRdb, the PCR reads were re-called with MiXCR into one record per CDR3 protein. The sample lists about 640,000 distinct CDR3 sequences; 15% to 20% were seen once. When naive CD8 T cells were sorted, they were gated as CD8+CD4-CCR7+CD45RA+. This clonotype originated in a human donor in good health. Some libraries in this study had Jurkat cell RNA spiked in. The chain combines TRBV7-8 with TRBJ1-5; D remains unclear. Sequencing was carried out using naive CD8+ T cells from blood, with Jurkat cell RNA spiked in. Subset given: FACS-sorted CD8+CD4-CCR7+CD45RA+ naive T cells. The CDR3 spells CASSLADSRGPQHF. CDR3 coding DNA: TGTGCCAGCAGCTTGGCCGACTCCCGCGGACCCCAGCATTTT.